This T cell receptor beta chain was observed in a study of identical twins. This clonotype was counted at least ten times. As yet, its antigen is unknown. TCRdb re-called the 5' RACE reads through MiXCR, storing one row per CDR3 protein. The sample lists some 900,000 distinct CDR3 sequences, 9% to 15% occurring once. This CDR3 contains 14 residues. The V end was cut by 5 bases, the J end by 7 bases, with 17 bases between. Germline assignment: CDR1 SEHNR and CDR2 FQNEAQ (reference sequence). Whole-study results and caveats: An excess of low generation probability was shown by twin-shared out-of-frame alpha sequences. The study found that models underestimated out-of-frame TCR alpha sharing in monozygotic twins. In cord blood, abundant beta clonotypes had fewer insertions; memory showed no trend.

Another study also made use of these data, one on yellow fever vaccine responses in identical twins. From that paper: A vaccine T cell response that seemed partly convergent and partly personalized was reported in twins.

The sequencing sample was made of PBMCs. V is TRBV7-9 and J is TRBJ2-5; D call uncertain. This TCR came from a woman younger than 30 in good health. The CDR3 spells CASSTPSGFGTQYF. CDR3 coding DNA: TGTGCCAGCAGCACCCCCTCGGGTTTCGGGACCCAGTACTTC.